This T cell receptor (beta chain) came from a study of shared clonotypes between healthy human individuals. Overall study context: CD4 naive cells filled three plates per donor, CD4 memory three, CD8 naive two and CD8 memory one. Study findings and constraints: Clonotype sharing among donors was thought likely to change with sequencing depth.

The table came from immunoSEQ multiplex PCR; TCRdb's copy has only in-frame clones and leaves some out. The sample yields 2.3 million or so clones, approximately 93% seen once. Trimming took off 7 bases at V and 8 bases at J, with 11 bases between the two ends. The CDR3 has 11 amino acids. Germline-derived CDR1 and CDR2 are MDHEN and SYDVKM. Comments on this clone: No antigen is known for it.

The rearrangement joins TRBV28 to TRBJ1-2; TRBD1 is a possible D gene (6 bases). The clonotype was recovered from a man between 18 and 29 years old in good health. Some clones in this sample may be carry-over from other donors' samples. The sequenced sample was naive CD4+ T cells from PBMCs. Subset denoted: CD45RA+ positively selected. CDR3: CASTTGSGYTF. The CDR3 region has the DNA TGTGCCAGCACTACAGGGTCCGGCTACACCTTC.